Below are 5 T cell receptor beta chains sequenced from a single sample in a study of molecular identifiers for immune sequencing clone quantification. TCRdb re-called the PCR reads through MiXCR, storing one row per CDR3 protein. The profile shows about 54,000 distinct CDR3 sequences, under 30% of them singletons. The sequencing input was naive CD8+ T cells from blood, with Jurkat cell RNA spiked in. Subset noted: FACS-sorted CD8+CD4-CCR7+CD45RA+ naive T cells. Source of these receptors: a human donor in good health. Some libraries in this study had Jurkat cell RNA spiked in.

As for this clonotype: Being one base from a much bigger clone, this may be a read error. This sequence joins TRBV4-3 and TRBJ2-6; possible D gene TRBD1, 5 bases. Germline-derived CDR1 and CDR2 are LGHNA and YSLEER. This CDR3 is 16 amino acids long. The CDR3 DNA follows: TGCGCCAGCAGCCAAGATAGGTATTCTGGGGCCAACGTCCCGACTTTC. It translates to CASSQDRYSGANVPTF.

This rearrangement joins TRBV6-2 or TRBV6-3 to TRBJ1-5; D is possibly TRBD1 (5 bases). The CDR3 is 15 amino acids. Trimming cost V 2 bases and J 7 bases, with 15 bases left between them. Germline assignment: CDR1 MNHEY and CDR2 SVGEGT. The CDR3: CASSYGAGFGQPQHF. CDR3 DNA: TGTGCCAGCAGTTACGGGGCGGGCTTTGGGCAGCCCCAGCATTTT.

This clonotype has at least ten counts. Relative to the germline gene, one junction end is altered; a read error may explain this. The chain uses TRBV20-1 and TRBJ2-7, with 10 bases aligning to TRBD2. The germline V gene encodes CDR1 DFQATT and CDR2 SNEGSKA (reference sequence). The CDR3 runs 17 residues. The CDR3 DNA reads TGCAGTGCAAGAGCAGACGAGACTAGCGGGTACTCCTACGAGCAGTACTTC. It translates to CSARADETSGYSYEQYF.

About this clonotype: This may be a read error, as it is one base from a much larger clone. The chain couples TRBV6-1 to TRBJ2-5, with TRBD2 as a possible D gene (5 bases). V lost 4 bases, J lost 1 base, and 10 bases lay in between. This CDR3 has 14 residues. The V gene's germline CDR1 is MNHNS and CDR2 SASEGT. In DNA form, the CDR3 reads TGTGCCAGCAGTGTGGGGAGATCCCAAGAGACCCAGTACTTC. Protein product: CASSVGRSQETQYF.

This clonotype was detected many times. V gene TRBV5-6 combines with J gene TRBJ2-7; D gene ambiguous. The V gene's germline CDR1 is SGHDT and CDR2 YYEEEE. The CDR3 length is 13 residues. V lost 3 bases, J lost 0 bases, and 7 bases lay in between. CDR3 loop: CASSWAASYEQYF. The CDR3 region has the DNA TGTGCCAGCAGCTGGGCGGCCTCCTACGAGCAGTACTTC.